This record concerns one T cell receptor (beta chain) sequence. Only in-frame clones appear in the TCRdb table, and some are missing; sequencing was by immunoSEQ multiplex PCR. This sample carries roughly 280,000 clones, around 87% of them seen once, and the ten largest clones take roughly 5.6%. The CDR3 loop spans 18 amino acids. V shed 3 bases, J shed 4 bases, and the junction held 9 bases outside the gene matches. The germline gives CDR1 KGHSH, CDR2 LQKENI. This sample was included in a study of blood T cell repertoires in COVID-19. Study overall: Samples of COVID-19 (acute and convalescent) were obtained from the United States, Italy and Spain. T cells, B-cell-depleted T cells, or PBMCs provided the cDNA or gDNA that served as material.

Sequencing used peripheral blood. This sequence was found in a woman in her fifties or sixties with COVID-19, enrolled during active disease. The chain has TRBV18 and TRBJ2-2, with 12 bases lining up with TRBD2. DNA of the CDR3: TGTGCCAGCTCACCGGGACTAGCGGGTCCTAGGGTCACCGGGGAGCTGTTTTTT. It specifies CASSPGLAGPRVTGELFF.